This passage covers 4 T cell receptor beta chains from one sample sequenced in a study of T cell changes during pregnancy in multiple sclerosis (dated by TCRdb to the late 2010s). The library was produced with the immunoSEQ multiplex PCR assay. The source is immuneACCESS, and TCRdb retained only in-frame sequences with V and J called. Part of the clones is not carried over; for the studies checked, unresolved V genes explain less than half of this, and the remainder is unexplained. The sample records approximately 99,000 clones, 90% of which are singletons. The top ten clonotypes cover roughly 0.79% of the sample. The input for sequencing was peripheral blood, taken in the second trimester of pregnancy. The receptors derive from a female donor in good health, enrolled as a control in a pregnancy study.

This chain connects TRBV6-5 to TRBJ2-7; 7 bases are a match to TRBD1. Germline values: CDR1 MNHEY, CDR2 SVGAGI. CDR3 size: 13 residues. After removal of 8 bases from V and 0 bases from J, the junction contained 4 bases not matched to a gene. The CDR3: CASQGQDSYEQYF. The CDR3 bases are TGTGCCAGCCAAGGACAGGACTCCTACGAGCAGTACTTC.

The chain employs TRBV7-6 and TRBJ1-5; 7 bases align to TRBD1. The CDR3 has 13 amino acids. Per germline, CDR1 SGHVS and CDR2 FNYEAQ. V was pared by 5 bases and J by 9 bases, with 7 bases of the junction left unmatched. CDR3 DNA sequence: TGTGCCAGCAGCCTATATCAGGGGGGGCCCCAGCATTTT. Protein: CASSLYQGGPQHF.

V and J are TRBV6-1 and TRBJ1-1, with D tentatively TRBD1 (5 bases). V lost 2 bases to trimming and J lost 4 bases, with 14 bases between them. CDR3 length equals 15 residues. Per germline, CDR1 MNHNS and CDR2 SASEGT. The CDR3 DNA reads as TGTGCCAGCAGTGAAAACCGTATTAGGGGCACTGAAGCTTTCTTT. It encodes CASSENRIRGTEAFF.

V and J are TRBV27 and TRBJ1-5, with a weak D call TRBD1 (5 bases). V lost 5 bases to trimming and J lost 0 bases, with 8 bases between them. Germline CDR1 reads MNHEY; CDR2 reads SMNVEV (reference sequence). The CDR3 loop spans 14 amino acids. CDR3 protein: CASSRRGSNQPQHF. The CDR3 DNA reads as TGTGCCAGCAGTCGGAGGGGTAGCAATCAGCCCCAGCATTTT.